The clone carrying this TCR beta chain came up many times. Its antigen is not identified. This sample is drawn from a study of breast tumors, draining lymph nodes, adjacent tissues. Study results and limitations: Findings are consistent with lymph node origin and intratumoral expansion of most tumor T cells. The lymph node origin of tumor T cells was framed as consistent with a hypothesis, not demonstrated. Tumors had less TCR diversity than lymph nodes, more than nontumor tissue.

Breast cancer patients provided tissue from their axillary draining lymph nodes. The CDR3 consists of 13 residues. Trimming took off 0 bases at V and 9 bases at J, with 9 bases between the two ends. Germline V CDR1 and CDR2: MNHEY, SMNVEV (reference sequence). TCRdb reprocessed the multiplex PCR reads via MiXCR and lists one record per CDR3 protein. The repertoire holds some 130,000 distinct CDR3 sequences, with approximately 22% as singletons. This TCR was recovered from a female donor with breast cancer. Some clones in this sample may be carry-over from other donors' samples. The sequenced sample was axillary lymph node tissue. V and J are TRBV27 and TRBJ1-5, with unresolved D. The CDR3 coding sequence is TGTGCCAGCAGTTTATCCCCCCGATCGCCCCAGCATTTT. Encoded protein: CASSLSPRSPQHF.